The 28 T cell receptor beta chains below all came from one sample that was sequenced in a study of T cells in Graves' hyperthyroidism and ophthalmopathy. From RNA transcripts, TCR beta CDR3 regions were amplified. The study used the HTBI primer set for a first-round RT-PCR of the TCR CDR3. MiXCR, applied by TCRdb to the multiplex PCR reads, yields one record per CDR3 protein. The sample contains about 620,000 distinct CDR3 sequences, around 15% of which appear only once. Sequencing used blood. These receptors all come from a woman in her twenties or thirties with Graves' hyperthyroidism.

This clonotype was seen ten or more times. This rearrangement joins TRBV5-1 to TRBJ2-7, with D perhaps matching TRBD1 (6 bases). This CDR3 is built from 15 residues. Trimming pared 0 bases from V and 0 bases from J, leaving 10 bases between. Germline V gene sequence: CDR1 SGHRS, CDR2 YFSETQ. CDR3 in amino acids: CASSLAQGSSYEQYF. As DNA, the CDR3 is TGCGCCAGCAGCTTGGCGCAGGGGAGCTCCTACGAGCAGTACTTC.

The CDR3 loop reads CASSYLSGNPELFF. DNA of the CDR3: TGTGCCAGCAGTTACCTCTCGGGGAACCCGGAGCTGTTTTTT. The chain links TRBV6-5 to TRBJ2-2; weak D call: TRBD2 (5 bases). Germline-derived CDR1 and CDR2 are MNHEY and SVGAGI. Trimming pared 2 bases from V and 10 bases from J, leaving 14 bases between. CDR3 size: 14 residues.

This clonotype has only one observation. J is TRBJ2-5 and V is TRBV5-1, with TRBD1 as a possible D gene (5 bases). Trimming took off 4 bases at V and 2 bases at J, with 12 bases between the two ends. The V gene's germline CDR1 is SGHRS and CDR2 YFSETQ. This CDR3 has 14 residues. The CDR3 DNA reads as TGCGCCAGCAGCCATGGAACAGGTCAAGAGACCCAGTACTTC. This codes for CASSHGTGQETQYF. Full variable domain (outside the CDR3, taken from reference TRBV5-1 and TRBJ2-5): KAGVTQTPRYLIKTRGQQVTLSCSPISGHRSVSWYQQTPGQGLQFLFEYFSETQRNKGNFPGRFSGRQFSNSRSEMNVSTLELGDSALYLCASSHGTGQETQYFGPGTRLLVL.

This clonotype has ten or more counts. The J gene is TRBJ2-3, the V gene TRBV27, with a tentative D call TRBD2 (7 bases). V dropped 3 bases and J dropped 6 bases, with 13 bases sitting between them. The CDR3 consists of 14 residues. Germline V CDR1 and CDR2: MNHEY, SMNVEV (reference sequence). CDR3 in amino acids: CASSFGGGSDTQYF. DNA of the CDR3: TGTGCCAGCAGTTTCGGCGGGGGCAGTGATACGCAGTATTTT.

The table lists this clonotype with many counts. Written as DNA, the CDR3 is TGTGCCAGCAGTCAAAGCCCAACAGGGAATGGCTACACCTTC. Translating gives CASSQSPTGNGYTF. The gene calls are TRBV6-1 and TRBJ1-2, with D tentatively TRBD1 (6 bases). Germline assignment: CDR1 MNHNS and CDR2 SASEGT. V dropped 5 bases and J dropped 6 bases, with 16 bases sitting between them. CDR3 length equals 14 residues.

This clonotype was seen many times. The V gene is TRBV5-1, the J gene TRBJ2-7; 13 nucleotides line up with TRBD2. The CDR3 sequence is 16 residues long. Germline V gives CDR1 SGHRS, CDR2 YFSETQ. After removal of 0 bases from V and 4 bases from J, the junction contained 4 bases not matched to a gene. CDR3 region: CASSLALTSGRYEQYF. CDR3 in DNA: TGCGCCAGCAGCTTGGCTCTGACTAGCGGGAGGTACGAGCAGTACTTC.

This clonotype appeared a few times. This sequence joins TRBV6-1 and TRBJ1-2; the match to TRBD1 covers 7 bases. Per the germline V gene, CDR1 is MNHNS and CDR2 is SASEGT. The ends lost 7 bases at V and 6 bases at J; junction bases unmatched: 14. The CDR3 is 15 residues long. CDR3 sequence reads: CASTKDPRGADGYTF. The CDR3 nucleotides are TGTGCCAGCACTAAGGATCCCAGGGGGGCGGATGGCTACACCTTC.

CDR3: CASSMSREETQYF. The CDR3 nucleotides read TGTGCCAGTAGTATGTCACGGGAAGAGACCCAGTACTTC. This chain uses TRBV19 with TRBJ2-5, with D unclear. The V end lost 3 bases, the J end lost 3 bases, and 8 bases lay between the germline ends. Germline CDR1 reads LNHDA; CDR2 reads SQIVND (reference sequence). This CDR3 region has 13 residues.

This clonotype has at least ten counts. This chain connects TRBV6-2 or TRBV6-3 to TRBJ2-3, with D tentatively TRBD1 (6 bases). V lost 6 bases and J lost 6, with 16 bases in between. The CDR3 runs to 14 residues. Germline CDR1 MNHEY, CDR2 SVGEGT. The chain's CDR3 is CASREGGDMDTQYF. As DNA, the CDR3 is TGTGCCAGCAGAGAAGGGGGAGATATGGATACGCAGTATTTT.

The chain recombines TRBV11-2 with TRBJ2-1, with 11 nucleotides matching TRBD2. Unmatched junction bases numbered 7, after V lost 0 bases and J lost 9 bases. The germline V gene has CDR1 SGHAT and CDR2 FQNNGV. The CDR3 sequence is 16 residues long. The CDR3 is CASSLEGLAGGFEQFF. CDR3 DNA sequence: TGTGCCAGCAGCTTAGAGGGTCTAGCGGGAGGATTTGAGCAGTTCTTC.

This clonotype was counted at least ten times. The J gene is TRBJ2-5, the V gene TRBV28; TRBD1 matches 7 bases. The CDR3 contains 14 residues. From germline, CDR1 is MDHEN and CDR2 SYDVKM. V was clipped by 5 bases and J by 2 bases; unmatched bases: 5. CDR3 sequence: CASSVLQGQETQYF. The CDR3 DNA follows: TGTGCCAGCAGTGTTCTACAGGGGCAAGAGACCCAGTACTTC.

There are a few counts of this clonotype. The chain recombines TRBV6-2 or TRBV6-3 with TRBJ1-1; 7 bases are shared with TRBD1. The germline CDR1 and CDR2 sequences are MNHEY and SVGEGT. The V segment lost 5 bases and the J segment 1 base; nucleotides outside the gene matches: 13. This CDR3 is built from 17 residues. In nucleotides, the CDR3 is TGTGCCAGCAGTCAGCGAAGGAAGCGGACAGGGAACACTGAAGCTTTCTTT. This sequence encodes CASSQRRKRTGNTEAFF.

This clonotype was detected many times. The CDR3 bases are TGTGCCAGCAGCGTAACCCCTGGTACTGAAGCTTTCTTT. Translated, it gives CASSVTPGTEAFF. This chain links TRBV9 with TRBJ1-1; D not resolved. The CDR3 loop spans 13 amino acids. The germline V and J ends were trimmed by 1 base and 5 bases, with 9 bases remaining between them. Looked up from germline, CDR1 is SGDLS and CDR2 is YYNGEE.

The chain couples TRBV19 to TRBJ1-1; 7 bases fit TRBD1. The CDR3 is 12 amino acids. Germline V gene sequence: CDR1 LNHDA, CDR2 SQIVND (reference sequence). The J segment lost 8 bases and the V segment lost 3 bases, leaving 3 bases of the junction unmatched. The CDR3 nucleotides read TGTGCCAGTAGTATGGGGACAGAGGAAGCTTTCTTT. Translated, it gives CASSMGTEEAFF.

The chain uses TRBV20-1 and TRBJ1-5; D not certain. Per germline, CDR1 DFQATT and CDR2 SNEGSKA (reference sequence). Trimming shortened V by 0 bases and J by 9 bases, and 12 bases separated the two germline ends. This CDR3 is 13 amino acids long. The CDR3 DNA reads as TGCAGTGCTAGAGATCAGTTGGGTAGGCCCCAGCATTTT. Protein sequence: CSARDQLGRPQHF.

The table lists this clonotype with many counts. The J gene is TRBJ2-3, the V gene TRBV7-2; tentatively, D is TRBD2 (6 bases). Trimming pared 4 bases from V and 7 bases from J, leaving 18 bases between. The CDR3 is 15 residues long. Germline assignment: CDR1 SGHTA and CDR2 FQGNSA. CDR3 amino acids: CASSSTRVELNTQYF. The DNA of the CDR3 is TGTGCCAGCAGCTCGACTAGGGTGGAATTGAATACGCAGTATTTT.

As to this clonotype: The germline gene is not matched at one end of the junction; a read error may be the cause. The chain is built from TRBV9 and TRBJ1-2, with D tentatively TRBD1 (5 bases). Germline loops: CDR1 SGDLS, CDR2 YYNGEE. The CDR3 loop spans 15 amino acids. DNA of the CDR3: TGCGCCAGCAGCCAAAGGGGAACGACGGACTATGGCTACACCTTC. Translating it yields CASSQRGTTDYGYTF.

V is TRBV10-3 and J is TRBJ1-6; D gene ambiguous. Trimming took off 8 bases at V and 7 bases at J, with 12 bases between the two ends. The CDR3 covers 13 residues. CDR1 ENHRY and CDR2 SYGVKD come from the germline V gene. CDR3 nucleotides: TGTGCCATCGGACGGTCTGAGAATTCACCCCTCCACTTT. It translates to CAIGRSENSPLHF.

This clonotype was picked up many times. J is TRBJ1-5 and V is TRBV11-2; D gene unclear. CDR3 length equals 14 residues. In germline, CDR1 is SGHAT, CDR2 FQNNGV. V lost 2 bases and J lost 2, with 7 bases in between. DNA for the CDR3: TGTGCCAGCAGCTTAAGGCCGGGCAATCAGCCCCAGCATTTT. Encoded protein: CASSLRPGNQPQHF.

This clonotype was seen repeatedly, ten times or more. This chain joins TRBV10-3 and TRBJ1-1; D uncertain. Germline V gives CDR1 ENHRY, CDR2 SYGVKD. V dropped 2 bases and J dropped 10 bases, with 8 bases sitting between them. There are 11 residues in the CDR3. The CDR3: CAISEGGLAFF. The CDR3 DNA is TGTGCCATCAGTGAGGGAGGTTTAGCTTTCTTT.

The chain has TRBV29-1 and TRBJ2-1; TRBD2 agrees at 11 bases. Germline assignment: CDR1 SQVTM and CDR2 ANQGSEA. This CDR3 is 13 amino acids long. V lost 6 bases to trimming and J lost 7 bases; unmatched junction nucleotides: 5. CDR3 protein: CSVIAGGLNEQFF. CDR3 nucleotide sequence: TGCAGCGTCATAGCGGGAGGGTTGAATGAGCAGTTCTTC.

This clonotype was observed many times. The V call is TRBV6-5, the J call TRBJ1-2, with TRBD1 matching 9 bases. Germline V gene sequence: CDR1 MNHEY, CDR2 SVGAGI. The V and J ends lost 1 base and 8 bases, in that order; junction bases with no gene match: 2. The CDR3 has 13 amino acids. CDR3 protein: CASSYWTGEGYTF. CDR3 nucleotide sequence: TGTGCCAGCAGTTACTGGACAGGGGAGGGCTACACCTTC.

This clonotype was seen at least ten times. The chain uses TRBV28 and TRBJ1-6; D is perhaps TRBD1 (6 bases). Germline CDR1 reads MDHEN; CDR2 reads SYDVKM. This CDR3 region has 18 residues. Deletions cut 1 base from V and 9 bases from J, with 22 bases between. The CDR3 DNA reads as TGTGCCAGCAGTTTATCGCTTAAACAGGGTTTGAGGGTTTCACCCCTCCACTTT. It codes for CASSLSLKQGLRVSPLHF.

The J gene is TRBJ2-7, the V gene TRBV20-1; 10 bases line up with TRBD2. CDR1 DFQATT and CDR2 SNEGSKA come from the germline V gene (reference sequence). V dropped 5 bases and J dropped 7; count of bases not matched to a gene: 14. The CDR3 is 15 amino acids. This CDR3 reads CSAAKPLAGVDEQYF. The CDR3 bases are TGCAGTGCTGCGAAACCTCTAGCGGGAGTGGATGAGCAGTACTTC.

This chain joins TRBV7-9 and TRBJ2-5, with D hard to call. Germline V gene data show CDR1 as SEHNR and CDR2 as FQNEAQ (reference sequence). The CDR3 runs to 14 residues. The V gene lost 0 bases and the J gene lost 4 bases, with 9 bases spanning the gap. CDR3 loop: CASSLAEVRETQYF. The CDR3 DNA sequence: TGTGCCAGCAGCTTAGCTGAGGTACGAGAGACCCAGTACTTC.

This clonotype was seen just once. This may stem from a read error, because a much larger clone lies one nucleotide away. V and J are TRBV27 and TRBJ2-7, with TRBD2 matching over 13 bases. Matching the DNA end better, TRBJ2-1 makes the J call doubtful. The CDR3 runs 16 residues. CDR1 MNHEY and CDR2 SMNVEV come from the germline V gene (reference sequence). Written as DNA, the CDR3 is TGTGCCAGCAGTCACCATCGGACTAGCGGGGGCTACGAGCAGTTCTTC. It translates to CASSHHRTSGGYEQFF.

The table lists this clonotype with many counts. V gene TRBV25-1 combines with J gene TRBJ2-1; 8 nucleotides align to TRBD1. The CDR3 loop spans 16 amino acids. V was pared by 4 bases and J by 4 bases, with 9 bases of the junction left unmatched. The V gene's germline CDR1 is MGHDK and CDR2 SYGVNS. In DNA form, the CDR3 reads TGTGCCAGCAGTGTCAAGCAGGGGGCGCGTTACAATGAGCAGTTCTTC. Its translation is CASSVKQGARYNEQFF.

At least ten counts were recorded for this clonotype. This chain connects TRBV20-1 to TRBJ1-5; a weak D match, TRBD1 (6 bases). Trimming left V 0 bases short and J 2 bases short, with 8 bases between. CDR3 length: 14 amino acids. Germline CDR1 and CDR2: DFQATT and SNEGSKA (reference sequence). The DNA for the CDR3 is TGCAGTGCTAGAGATAGACAGGGCAATCAGCCCCAGCATTTT. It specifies CSARDRQGNQPQHF.